The sequence of this T cell receptor beta chain was determined in a study of shared clonotypes between healthy human individuals. With respect to this clone: Other DNA sequences in the same sample also yield this CDR3.

Germline V gene sequence: CDR1 MDHEN, CDR2 SYDVKM. The V and J ends lost 3 bases and 4 bases respectively, with 3 bases between them. CDR3 length: 11 residues. Naive CD8 cells comprised CD45RO-negative, CCR7-positively selected cells, excluding terminally differentiated effector memory CD45RA+ cells. Clones were sequenced by immunoSEQ multiplex PCR, and TCRdb holds only the in-frame ones, with some missing. The data contain approximately 740,000 clones, 92% of them singletons. The V gene is TRBV28, the J gene TRBJ1-1; the D is unclear. Sequenced: naive CD8+ T cells sorted from blood. This clonotype originated in a man aged 25-45 years in good health. CDR3 residues: CASSFGTEAFF. For the CDR3, the DNA is TGTGCCAGCAGTTTTGGCACTGAAGCTTTCTTT.